This paragraph covers one TCR beta chain sequence. This entry belongs to a study of T cell changes during pregnancy in multiple sclerosis. The V end lost 2 bases, the J end lost 6 bases, and 19 bases lay between the germline ends. CDR1 and CDR2 (germline): ENHRY, SYGVKD. The CDR3 is made up of 16 amino acids. Sequencing was performed with immunoSEQ multiplex PCR; in TCRdb, only in-frame clones are kept and a portion is missing. The data show about 71,000 clones, with just over 90% seen just once and roughly 1.1% held by the top ten. This chain links TRBV10-3 with TRBJ1-1, with D possibly being TRBD1 (6 bases). The sequencing here drew on peripheral blood, taken in the third trimester of pregnancy. This clonotype was sampled from a female donor with multiple sclerosis, enrolled in a pregnancy study. CDR3 sequence: CAISEGGAWDNAEAFF. The CDR3 nucleotides read TGTGCCATCAGTGAGGGGGGGGCGTGGGACAACGCTGAAGCTTTCTTT.